This record concerns one TCR beta chain sequence. The specificity of this receptor is unknown. The sample holds no much larger clone one base away, and base qualities are not on file. This entry comes from a study of cytotoxic CD8 clonotypes in ibrutinib-treated CLL (dated by TCRdb to the early 2020s). About the investigation overall: The cohort was composed of some ten relapsed/refractory and approximately 14 treatment-naive patients; IGHV unmutated status was identified in 17 patients. Cryopreserved peripheral blood mononuclear cells were collected at three points: before therapy, at response, and at either sustained remission or disease progression. All remission and progressive disease samples were collected while patients were still receiving ibrutinib. Samples averaged approximately 260,000 productive templates and 90,000 to 100,000 productive rearrangements. Responses were partial in around 25 patients and complete in 2; after median about 5.5 years follow-up, about 14 stayed in remission and 12 progressed. Of the 86 people in the trial, roughly 27 had longitudinal samples available. The response samples were drawn at a median of 12 months into treatment, with a range of roughly 6 to 40 months. The investigation overall reported the following: At baseline, clonality was higher than in age-matched healthy donors and showed a strong correlation with circulating CD8+ T-cell counts. Sustained-remission and progressing patients did not have matched sampling times, and lymph node repertoires were not examined. An increase in clonality was observed at ibrutinib response, with clonality remaining stable during sustained remission and falling back toward baseline at progression. Public clonotypes were found to be uncommon and were observed to contract or remain stable during treatment; the increase in clonality was shown to reflect expansion of private clonotypes at ibrutinib response.

On a MiSeq, deep resolution sequencing aimed for a depth between 1 in 1 million and 1 in 200,000 T cells, with each clonotype covered around 9.2x on average. TCR beta libraries were generated with the immunoSEQ hsTCRB Kit. In the source study's methods: Data were analyzed with ImmunoSEQ Data Assistant and ImmunoSEQ Analyzer, with V, D and J genes assigned per IMGT definitions. Clonality, which ranges from 0 to 1, was calculated by subtracting the normalized Shannon entropy of productive rearrangement frequencies from one. Only overrepresented clonotypes making up at least 0.05% of each patient's repertoire were included in the public clonotype analysis. About twelve age-matched healthy donor repertoires from immuneACCESS were used as controls for clonality. TCRdb carries this immuneACCESS record with in-frame sequences only. Its versions omit some clonotypes, under half of them owing to an unresolved V gene in the studies checked, with the rest unexplained. The V and J calls and clone size were taken over from that table, and D and trimming were inferred from the DNA. For this sample the table gives fewer than 150,000 clones, of which 84% were detected only once. Around 3% of the sample is in the top ten clones.

According to the study, the label for this sample's time point signals: less than 30 months on ibrutinib. Approximately 2 micrograms of genomic DNA were extracted from cryopreserved PBMCs for TCR beta library preparation. High-throughput TCR beta sequencing was performed on longitudinal blood samples from CLL patients receiving ibrutinib monotherapy. The patients took part in an open-label, single-center phase 2 trial of ibrutinib monotherapy. The source material was PBMCs, sampled after 24 months of ibrutinib treatment. This sequence was found in a human donor with chronic lymphocytic leukemia.

The CDR3 loop reads CASSPGQGFSYNEQFF. The sequenced DNA: TGCGCCAGCAGCCCGGGACAGGGTTTTTCCTACAATGAGCAGTTCTTC. The rearrangement combines TRBV5-1 with TRBJ2-1, with 9 bases in between that match TRBD1. CDR1 is given as SGHRS and CDR2 as YFSETQ, both from the germline V gene. Trimming leaves V shorter by 4 bases and J shorter by 1 base, with the junction holding 6 bases beyond the gene matches. Taken from cysteine to phenylalanine, the CDR3 has 16 residues. Just CDR3 DNA is preserved here, 48 bases in frame from base 1.